One sample yielded the 10 T cell receptor beta chains listed below, sequenced in a study of cytomegalovirus exposure and HLA in healthy donors. This PCR relied on a set of 60 Vbeta primers and 13 Jbeta primers. Assay: immunoSEQ multiplex PCR; the TCRdb copy retains only in-frame clones and omits some. This sample has about 68,000 clones; around four fifths occur once, and the top ten carry approximately 7%. Source material: PBMCs. All receptors come from a human donor in good health.

The genes are TRBV15 and TRBJ2-7; a weak D match, TRBD2 (5 bases). V was cut by 0 bases and J by 5 bases, with 8 bases left in between. The germline V gene has CDR1 LNHNV and CDR2 YYDKDF (reference sequence). The CDR3 loop spans 13 amino acids. The CDR3 nucleotides are TGTGCCACCAGCAGAGATCTCGGGGACGAGCAGTACTTC. Translating gives CATSRDLGDEQYF.

V usage is TRBV12-5 and J usage is TRBJ1-5; tentative D call: TRBD1 (5 bases). From germline, CDR1 is LGHNT and CDR2 FRNRAP. There are 13 residues in the CDR3. V was shortened by 2 bases and J by 7 bases, with 9 bases between the two germline ends. CDR3 amino acids: CASGLLTGQPQHF. Here the CDR3 DNA reads TGTGCTAGTGGTTTGTTAACAGGACAGCCCCAGCATTTT.

The chain employs TRBV6-4 and TRBJ1-1; the D is unclear. From germline, CDR1 is MRHNA and CDR2 SNTAGT. Trimming left V 3 bases short and J 5 bases short, with 10 bases between. This CDR3 has 13 residues. CDR3 coding DNA: TGTGCCAGCAGTGATGAGGGAGGGACTGAAGCTTTCTTT. This encodes CASSDEGGTEAFF.

The rearrangement joins TRBV29-1 to TRBJ1-1; D ambiguous. CDR1 SQVTM and CDR2 ANQGSEA come from the germline V gene. The CDR3 is 11 residues long. Trimming left V 3 bases short and J 5 bases short, with 7 bases between. The CDR3 region has the DNA TGCAGCGTTGAGAGGCGGACTGAAGCTTTCTTT. Its protein product is CSVERRTEAFF. The full variable domain, with the rest looked up from reference TRBV29-1 and TRBJ1-1, is SAVISQKPSRDICQRGTSLTIQCQVDSQVTMMFWYRQQPGQSLTLIATANQGSEATYESGFVIDKFPISRPNLTFSTLTVSNMSPEDSSIYLCSVERRTEAFFGQGTRLTVV.

A single count supports this clone. This sequence joins TRBV9 and TRBJ1-5; TRBD1 matches 8 bases. Germline-derived CDR1 and CDR2 are SGDLS and YYNGEE. The CDR3 runs 19 residues. Germline trimming cut 4 bases from V and 1 base from J; bases unmatched to any gene: 16. CDR3 region: CASSPRKRQGTQSNQPQHF. The CDR3 DNA reads TGTGCCAGCAGCCCCCGCAAAAGACAGGGGACGCAAAGCAATCAGCCCCAGCATTTT.

The chain uses TRBV6-1 and TRBJ1-5, with D hard to call. Germline values: CDR1 MNHNS, CDR2 SASEGT. With 5 bases removed from V and 5 bases from J, the gap between germline ends came to 13 bases. This CDR3 is 14 amino acids long. The chain's CDR3 is CASSSGRGDQPQHF. CDR3 DNA: TGTGCCAGCAGTAGCGGGCGGGGAGATCAGCCCCAGCATTTT.

V usage is TRBV5-1 and J usage is TRBJ2-3; D perhaps matches TRBD2 (6 bases). The CDR3 length is 16 residues. Germline CDR1 is SGHRS and CDR2 is YFSETQ. V was clipped by 0 bases and J by 0 bases, with 11 bases between them. CDR3 DNA sequence: TGCGCCAGCAGCTTGGATGGGGCGGGGAGCACAGATACGCAGTATTTT. It codes for CASSLDGAGSTDTQYF.

The chain uses TRBV9 and TRBJ2-3, with 12 bases identical to TRBD2. In germline, CDR1 is SGDLS, CDR2 YYNGEE. This CDR3 has 18 amino acids. Unmatched junction bases numbered 11, after V lost 4 bases and J lost 2 bases. CDR3 sequence (DNA): TGTGCCAGCAGCCTGGGACTAGCGGGCTCTTATGACACAGATACGCAGTATTTT. Its translation: CASSLGLAGSYDTDTQYF. Using reference TRBV9 and TRBJ2-3 for the parts outside the CDR3, the full variable domain is DSGVTQTPKHLITATGQRVTLRCSPRSGDLSVYWYQQSLDQGLQFLIQYYNGEERAKGNILERFSAQQFPDLHSELNLSSLELGDSALYFCASSLGLAGSYDTDTQYFGPGTRLTVL.

The V gene is TRBV11-2, the J gene TRBJ1-1, with 8 bases lining up with TRBD1. V lost 5 bases and J lost 4; bases outside the gene matches: 9. The length of the CDR3 is 15 residues. CDR1 SGHAT and CDR2 FQNNGV come from the germline V gene. The DNA for the CDR3 is TGTGCCAGCAGCACCCAGGGGGCGCGGGGCACTGAAGCTTTCTTT. Protein: CASSTQGARGTEAFF. Based on the CDR3 plus reference TRBV11-2 and TRBJ1-1, the full variable domain is EAGVAQSPRYKIIEKRQSVAFWCNPISGHATLYWYQQILGQGPKLLIQFQNNGVVDDSQLPKDRFSAERLKGVDSTLKIQPAKLEDSAVYLCASSTQGARGTEAFFGQGTRLTVV.

The CDR3 sequence: CASREGSGTLNTEAFF. CDR3 nucleotides: TGTGCCAGCAGGGAGGGTTCAGGGACTTTGAACACTGAAGCTTTCTTT. This rearrangement joins TRBV5-4 to TRBJ1-1; possibly TRBD1 for D (5 bases). The germline V gene encodes CDR1 SGHNT and CDR2 YYREEE (reference sequence). The CDR3 has 16 amino acids. V was trimmed by 5 bases and J by 0 bases, leaving 17 bases between them.